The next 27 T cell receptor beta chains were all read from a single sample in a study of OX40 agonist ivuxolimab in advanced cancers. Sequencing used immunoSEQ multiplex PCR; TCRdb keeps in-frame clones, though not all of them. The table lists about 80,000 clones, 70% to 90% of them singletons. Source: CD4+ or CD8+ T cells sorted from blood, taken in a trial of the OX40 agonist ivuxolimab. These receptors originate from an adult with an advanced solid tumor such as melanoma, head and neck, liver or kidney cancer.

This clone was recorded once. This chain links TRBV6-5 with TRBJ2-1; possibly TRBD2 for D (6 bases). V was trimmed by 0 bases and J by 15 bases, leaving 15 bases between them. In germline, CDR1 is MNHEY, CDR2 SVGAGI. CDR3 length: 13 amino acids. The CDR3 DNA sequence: TGTGCCAGCAGTTACTCGACGTCGGGGGTTACGTTCTTC. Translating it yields CASSYSTSGVTFF.

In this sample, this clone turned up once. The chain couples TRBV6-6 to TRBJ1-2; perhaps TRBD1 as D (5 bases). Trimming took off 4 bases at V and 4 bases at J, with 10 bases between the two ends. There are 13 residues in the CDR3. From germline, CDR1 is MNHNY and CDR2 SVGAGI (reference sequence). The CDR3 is CASSSAGRYGYTF. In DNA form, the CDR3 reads TGTGCCAGCAGTTCGGCAGGGCGCTATGGCTACACCTTC.

The CDR3 DNA follows: TGTGCCTTCTGCCGGGTTCAGCCCACAGATACGCAGTATTTT. Amino acids: CAFCRVQPTDTQYF. The chain has TRBV19 and TRBJ2-3; D not resolved. The CDR3 runs to 14 residues. Germline CDR1 and CDR2: LNHDA and SQIVND (reference sequence). V lost 11 bases and J 2 bases, leaving 17 bases between the germline ends.

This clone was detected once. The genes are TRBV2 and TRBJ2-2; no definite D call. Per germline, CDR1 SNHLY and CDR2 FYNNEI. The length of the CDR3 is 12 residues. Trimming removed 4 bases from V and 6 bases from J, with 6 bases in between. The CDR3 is CASSGLAGELFF. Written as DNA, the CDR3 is TGTGCCAGCAGTGGGCTAGCCGGGGAGCTGTTTTTT.

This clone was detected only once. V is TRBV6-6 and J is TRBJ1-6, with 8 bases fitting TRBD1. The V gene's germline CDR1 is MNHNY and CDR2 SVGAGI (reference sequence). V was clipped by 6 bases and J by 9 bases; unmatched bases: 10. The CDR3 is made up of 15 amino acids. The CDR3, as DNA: TGTGCCAGCAGGGTGGGAACAGGGGGAAGTTCACCCCTCCACTTT. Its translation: CASRVGTGGSSPLHF.

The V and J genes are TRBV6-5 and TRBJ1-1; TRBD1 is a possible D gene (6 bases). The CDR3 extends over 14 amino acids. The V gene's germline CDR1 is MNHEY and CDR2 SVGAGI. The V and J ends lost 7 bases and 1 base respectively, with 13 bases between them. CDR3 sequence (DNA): TGTGCCAGCAAGGGACAAGGTGGGAACACTGAAGCTTTCTTT. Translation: CASKGQGGNTEAFF.

The CDR3 is CASSLDGTILTSEETQYF. In DNA, the CDR3 is TGTGCCAGCAGCTTAGATGGTACTATACTTACGTCGGAAGAGACCCAGTACTTC. V is TRBV11-2 and J is TRBJ2-5; D gene uncertain. V was clipped by 0 bases and J by 3 bases, with 20 bases between them. CDR1 is SGHAT, CDR2 FQNNGV, per germline. There are 18 residues in the CDR3.

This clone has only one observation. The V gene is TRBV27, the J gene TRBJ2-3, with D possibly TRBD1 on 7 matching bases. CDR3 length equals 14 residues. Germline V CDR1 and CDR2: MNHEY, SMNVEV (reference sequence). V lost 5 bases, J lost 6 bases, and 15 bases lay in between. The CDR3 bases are TGTGCCAGCAGTCAAACAGGGGAGGTGGATACGCAGTATTTT. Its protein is CASSQTGEVDTQYF.

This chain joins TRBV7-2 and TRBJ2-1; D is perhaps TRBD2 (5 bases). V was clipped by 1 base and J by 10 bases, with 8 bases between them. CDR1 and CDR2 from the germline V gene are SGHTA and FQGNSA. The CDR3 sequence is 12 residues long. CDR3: CASSLGRREQFF. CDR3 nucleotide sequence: TGTGCCAGCAGCTTAGGACGGAGGGAGCAGTTCTTC. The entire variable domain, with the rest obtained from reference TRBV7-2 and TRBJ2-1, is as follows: GAGVSQSPSNKVTEKGKDVELRCDPISGHTALYWYRQSLGQGLEFLIYFQGNSAPDKSGLPSDRFSAERTGGSVSTLTIQRTQQEDSAVYLCASSLGRREQFFGPGTRLTVL.

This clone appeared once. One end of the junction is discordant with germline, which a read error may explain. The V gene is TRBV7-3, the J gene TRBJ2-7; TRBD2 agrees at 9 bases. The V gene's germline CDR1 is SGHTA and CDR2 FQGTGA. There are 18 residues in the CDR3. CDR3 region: CASSVTTDSGGTSYEQYF. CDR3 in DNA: TGTGCCAGCAGCGTAACTACTGACAGCGGGGGGACCTCCTACGAGCAGTACTTC. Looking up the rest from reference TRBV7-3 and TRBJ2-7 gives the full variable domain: GAGVSQTPSNKVTEKGKYVELRCDPISGHTALYWYRQSLGQGPEFLIYFQGTGAADDSGLPNDRFFAVRPEGSVSTLKIQRTERGDSAVYLCASSVTTDSGGTSYEQYFGPGTRLTVT.

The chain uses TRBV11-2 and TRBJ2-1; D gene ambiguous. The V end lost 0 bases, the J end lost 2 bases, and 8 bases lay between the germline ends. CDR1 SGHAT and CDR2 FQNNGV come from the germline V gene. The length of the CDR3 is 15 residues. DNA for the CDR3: TGTGCCAGCAGCTTAGAGAACTCCCCCTACAATGAGCAGTTCTTC. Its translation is CASSLENSPYNEQFF.

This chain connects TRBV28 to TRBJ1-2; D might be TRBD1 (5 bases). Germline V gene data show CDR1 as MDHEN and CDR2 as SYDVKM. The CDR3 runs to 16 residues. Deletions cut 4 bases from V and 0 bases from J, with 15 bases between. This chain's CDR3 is CASSWGKTAANYGYTF. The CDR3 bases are TGTGCCAGCAGTTGGGGGAAAACAGCTGCTAACTATGGCTACACCTTC.

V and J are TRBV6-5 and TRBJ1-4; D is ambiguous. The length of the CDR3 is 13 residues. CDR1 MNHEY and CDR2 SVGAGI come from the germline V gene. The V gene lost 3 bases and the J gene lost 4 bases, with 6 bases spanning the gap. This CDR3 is CASSYRINEKLFF. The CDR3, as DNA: TGTGCCAGCAGTTATAGGATTAATGAAAAACTGTTTTTT.

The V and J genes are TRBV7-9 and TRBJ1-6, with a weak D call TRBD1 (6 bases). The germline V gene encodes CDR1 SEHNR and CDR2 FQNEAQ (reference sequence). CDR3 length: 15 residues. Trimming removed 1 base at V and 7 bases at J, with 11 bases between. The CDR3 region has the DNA TGTGCCAGCAGCTTAGGCAGGGGTGCAAATTCACCCCTCCACTTT. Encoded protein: CASSLGRGANSPLHF.

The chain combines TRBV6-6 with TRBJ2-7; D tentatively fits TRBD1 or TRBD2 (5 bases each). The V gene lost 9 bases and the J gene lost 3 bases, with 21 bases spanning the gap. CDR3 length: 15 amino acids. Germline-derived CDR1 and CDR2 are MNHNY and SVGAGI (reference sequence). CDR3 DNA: TGTGCCAGTAAGCCCGCCCGAGGGCAGGGCTACGAGCAGTACTTC. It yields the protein CASKPARGQGYEQYF.

The CDR3 here is CASSDHGPANYGYTF. CDR3 nucleotide sequence: TGCGCCAGCAGTGACCACGGACCGGCAAACTATGGCTACACCTTC. This chain connects TRBV10-2 to TRBJ1-2; no clear D gene. V lost 3 bases and J 2 bases, leaving 13 bases between the germline ends. The CDR3 has 15 residues. Per the germline V gene, CDR1 is WSHSY and CDR2 is SAAADI.

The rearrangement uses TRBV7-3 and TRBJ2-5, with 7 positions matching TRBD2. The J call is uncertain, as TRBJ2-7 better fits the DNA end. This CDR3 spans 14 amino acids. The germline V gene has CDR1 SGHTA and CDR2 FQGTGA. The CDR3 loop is CASSLTGGIYEQYF. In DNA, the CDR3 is TGTGCCAGCAGCTTAACCGGGGGGATCTACGAGCAGTACTTC.

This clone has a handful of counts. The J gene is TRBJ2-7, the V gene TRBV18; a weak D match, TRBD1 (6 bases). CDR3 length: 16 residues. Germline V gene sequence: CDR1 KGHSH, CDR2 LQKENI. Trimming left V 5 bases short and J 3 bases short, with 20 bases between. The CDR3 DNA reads TGTGCCAGCTCATCTACGACAGGACCAAATTTCTACGAGCAGTACTTC. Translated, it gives CASSSTTGPNFYEQYF.

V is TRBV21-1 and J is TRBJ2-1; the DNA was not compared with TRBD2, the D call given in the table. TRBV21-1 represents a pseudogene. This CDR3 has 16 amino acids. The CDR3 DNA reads TGTGCCAGCAGCAAGTCTCCCCGGCGGGAGGACAATGAGCAGTTCTTC. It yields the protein CASSKSPRREDNEQFF.

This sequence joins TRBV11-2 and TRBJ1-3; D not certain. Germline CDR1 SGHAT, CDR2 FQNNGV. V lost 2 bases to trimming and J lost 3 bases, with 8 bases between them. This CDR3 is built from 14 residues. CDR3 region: CASSLLGVGNTIYF. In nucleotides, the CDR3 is TGTGCCAGCAGCTTACTCGGGGTTGGAAACACCATATATTTT. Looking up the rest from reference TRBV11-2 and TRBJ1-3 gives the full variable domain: EAGVAQSPRYKIIEKRQSVAFWCNPISGHATLYWYQQILGQGPKLLIQFQNNGVVDDSQLPKDRFSAERLKGVDSTLKIQPAKLEDSAVYLCASSLLGVGNTIYFGEGSWLTVV.

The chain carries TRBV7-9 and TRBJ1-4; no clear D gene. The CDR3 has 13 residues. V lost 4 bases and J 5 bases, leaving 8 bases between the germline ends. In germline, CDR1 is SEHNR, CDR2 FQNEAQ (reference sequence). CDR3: CASSSERNEKLFF. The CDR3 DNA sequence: TGTGCCAGCAGCTCAGAACGGAATGAAAAACTGTTTTTT.

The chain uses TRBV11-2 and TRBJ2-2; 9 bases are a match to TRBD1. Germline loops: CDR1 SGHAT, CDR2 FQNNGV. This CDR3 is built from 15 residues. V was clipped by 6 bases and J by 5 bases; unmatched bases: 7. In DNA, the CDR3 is TGTGCCAGCAGACGGCCGGGACAGGGTACCGGGGAGCTGTTTTTT. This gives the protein CASRRPGQGTGELFF.

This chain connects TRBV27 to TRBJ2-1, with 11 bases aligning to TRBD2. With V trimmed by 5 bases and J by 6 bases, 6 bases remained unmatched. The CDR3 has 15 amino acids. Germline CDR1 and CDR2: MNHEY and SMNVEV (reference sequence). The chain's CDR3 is CASSVPGTSGNEQFF. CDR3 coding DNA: TGTGCCAGCAGTGTCCCCGGGACTAGCGGCAATGAGCAGTTCTTC.

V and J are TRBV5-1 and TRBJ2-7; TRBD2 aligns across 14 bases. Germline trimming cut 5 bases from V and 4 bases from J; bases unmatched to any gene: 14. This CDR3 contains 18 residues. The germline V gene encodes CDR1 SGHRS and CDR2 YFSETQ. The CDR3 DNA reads TGCGCCAGCAGAGAAGGGACTAGCGGGAGTATTTCGGATTACGAGCAGTACTTC. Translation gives CASREGTSGSISDYEQYF.

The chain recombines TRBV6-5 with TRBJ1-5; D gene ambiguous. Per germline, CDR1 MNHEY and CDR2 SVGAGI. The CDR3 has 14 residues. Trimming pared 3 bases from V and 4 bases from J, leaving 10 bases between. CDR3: CASSYLGTNQPQHF. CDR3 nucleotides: TGTGCCAGCAGTTATTTGGGAACAAATCAGCCCCAGCATTTT.

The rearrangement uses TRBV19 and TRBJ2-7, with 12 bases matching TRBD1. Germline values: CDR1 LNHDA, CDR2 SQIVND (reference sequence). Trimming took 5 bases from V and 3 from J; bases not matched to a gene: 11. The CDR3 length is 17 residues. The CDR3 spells CASSSGTGGWALYEQYF. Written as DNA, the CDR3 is TGTGCCAGTAGTTCCGGGACAGGGGGCTGGGCACTCTACGAGCAGTACTTC.

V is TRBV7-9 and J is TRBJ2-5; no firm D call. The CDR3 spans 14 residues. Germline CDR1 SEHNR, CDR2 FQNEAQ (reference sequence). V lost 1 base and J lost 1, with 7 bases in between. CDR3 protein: CASSLVQLQETQYF. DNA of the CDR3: TGTGCCAGCAGCTTAGTGCAGCTCCAAGAGACCCAGTACTTC.